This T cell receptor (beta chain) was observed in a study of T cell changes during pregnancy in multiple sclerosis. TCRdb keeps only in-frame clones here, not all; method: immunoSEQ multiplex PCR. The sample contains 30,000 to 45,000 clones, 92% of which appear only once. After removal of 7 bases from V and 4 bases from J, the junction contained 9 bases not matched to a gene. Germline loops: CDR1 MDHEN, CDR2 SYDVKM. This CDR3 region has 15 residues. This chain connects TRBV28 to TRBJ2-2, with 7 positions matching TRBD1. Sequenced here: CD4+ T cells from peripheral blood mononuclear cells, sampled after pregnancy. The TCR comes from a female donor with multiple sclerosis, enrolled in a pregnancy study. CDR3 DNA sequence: TGTGCCAGCACTGTAACAGGGGCGGCCACCGGGGAGCTGTTTTTT. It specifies CASTVTGAATGELFF.